These 10 T cell receptor beta chains were sequenced from one sample in a study of T cell responses to AZD1222 COVID-19 vaccine. TCRdb's copy holds only in-frame clones and misses some; the assay was immunoSEQ multiplex PCR. The table includes around 85,000 clones, 80% to 90% detected once. The specimen was peripheral blood, collected on day 0 of AZD1222 vaccination. Source of these receptors: an adult in good health.

This rearrangement joins TRBV18 to TRBJ2-7; no firm D call. The CDR3 extends over 13 amino acids. Trimming removed 3 bases at V and 6 bases at J, with 12 bases between. Germline CDR1 is KGHSH and CDR2 is LQKENI. For the CDR3, the DNA is TGTGCCAGCTCACCTAACGGGCTTTTCGAGCAGTACTTC. Amino acids: CASSPNGLFEQYF. Based on the CDR3 plus reference TRBV18 and TRBJ2-7, the full variable domain is NAGVMQNPRHLVRRRGQEARLRCSPMKGHSHVYWYRQLPEEGLKFMVYLQKENIIDESGMPKERFSAEFPKEGPSILRIQQVVRGDSAAYFCASSPNGLFEQYFGPGTRLTVT.

This chain joins TRBV30 and TRBJ2-6; tentatively, D is TRBD1 or TRBD2 (5 bases each). The germline CDR1 and CDR2 sequences are GTSNPN and SVGIG (reference sequence). The CDR3 is 19 residues long. V was trimmed by 5 bases and J by 0 bases, leaving 23 bases between them. The CDR3 DNA is TGTGCCTGGGGGTTCAGACCGGGACGGATTTTCTCTGGGGCCAACGTCCTGACTTTC. This codes for CAWGFRPGRIFSGANVLTF.

V and J are TRBV30 and TRBJ1-5; D unresolved. The CDR3 is 14 amino acids. CDR1 and CDR2 from the germline V gene are GTSNPN and SVGIG (reference sequence). V was pared by 2 bases and J by 2 bases, with 10 bases between. CDR3 residues: CAWSRSDGNQPQHF. CDR3 coding DNA: TGTGCCTGGAGTCGGTCAGATGGCAATCAGCCCCAGCATTTT.

The gene calls are TRBV6-5 and TRBJ1-5; TRBD1 is a possible D gene (5 bases). The CDR3 is 14 amino acids. Deletions cut 6 bases from V and 9 bases from J, with 18 bases between. Germline V gene data show CDR1 as MNHEY and CDR2 as SVGAGI. The CDR3 sequence is CASSPPVREPPQHF. The CDR3 region has the DNA TGTGCCAGCAGCCCCCCAGTCAGGGAGCCGCCCCAGCATTTT.

This chain uses TRBV7-6 with TRBJ2-7, with D possibly being TRBD2 (5 bases). CDR1 is SGHVS, CDR2 FNYEAQ, per germline. Trimming removed 5 bases from V and 0 bases from J, with 8 bases in between. The CDR3 runs 13 residues. In DNA form, the CDR3 reads TGTGCCAGCAGCCAAACTAGCTCCTACGAGCAGTACTTC. This codes for CASSQTSSYEQYF.

The V gene is TRBV12-3 or TRBV12-4, the J gene TRBJ2-7; D unresolved. V was cut by 5 bases and J by 3 bases, with 2 bases left in between. The CDR3 has 10 amino acids. The CDR3 loop is CASSLYEQYF. In DNA, the CDR3 is TGTGCCAGCAGTCTCTACGAGCAGTACTTC.

The CDR3 is CASSPQTANSGNTIYF. The CDR3 nucleotides read TGTGCCAGCAGCCCCCAAACGGCCAACTCTGGAAACACCATATATTTT. The chain recombines TRBV9 with TRBJ1-3, with unresolved D. V lost 4 bases and J lost 0, with 14 bases in between. The germline gives CDR1 SGDLS, CDR2 YYNGEE. This CDR3 is built from 16 residues.

The chain is built from TRBV4-1 and TRBJ1-2, with 12 bases that match TRBD1. The germline V gene has CDR1 MGHRA and CDR2 YSYEKL. V trimming: 3 bases; J trimming: 3 bases; junction bases outside the gene matches: 8. The CDR3 totals 17 residues. The CDR3 DNA follows: TGCGCCAGCAGCCACATCGGGACAGGGGGCCGCGACTATGGCTACACCTTC. Translation gives CASSHIGTGGRDYGYTF.

The genes are TRBV29-1 and TRBJ1-1; D is unresolved. From germline, CDR1 is SQVTM and CDR2 ANQGSEA. Trimming pared 2 bases from V and 1 base from J, leaving 11 bases between. The CDR3 contains 14 residues. This CDR3 reads CSVEIGRGNTEAFF. As DNA, the CDR3 is TGCAGCGTTGAAATCGGACGGGGGAACACTGAAGCTTTCTTT.

A few counts support this clone. The V gene is TRBV7-2, the J gene TRBJ2-7; no firm D call. Deletions cut 1 base from V and 4 bases from J, with 17 bases between. This CDR3 has 16 amino acids. Germline V CDR1 and CDR2: SGHTA, FQGNSA. For the CDR3, the DNA is TGTGCCAGCAGCTTAGACCCGGGCCGTAGGGCGTACGAGCAGTACTTC. It translates to CASSLDPGRRAYEQYF.